The 20 T cell receptor beta chains presented below share a single source sample, sequenced in a study of a mutant IDH1 vaccine in newly diagnosed glioma. The table came from immunoSEQ multiplex PCR; TCRdb's copy has only in-frame clones and leaves some out. Found here are about 68,000 clones, about four fifths of them singletons; the top ten hold about 12%. The antigens these receptors bind are not known. The time point is: week 35, safety follow-up. Vaccinated patients received 300 ug of mutant IDH1 20-mer peptide per dose, with topical imiquimod. Material: PBMCs, obtained from a glioma patient whose treatment included an IDH1 peptide vaccine. These receptors were taken from a man aged 18 to 29 with glioma.

The chain has TRBV7-9 and TRBJ1-2; TRBD1 might be the D (5 bases). Looked up from germline, CDR1 is SEHNR and CDR2 is FQNEAQ (reference sequence). V lost 3 bases, J lost 1 base, and 15 bases lay in between. The CDR3 spans 16 residues. The CDR3 sequence is CASSFRGTLLNYGYTF. CDR3 DNA sequence: TGTGCCAGCAGCTTTAGGGGTACTCTTCTTAACTATGGCTACACCTTC.

A few counts support this clone. The gene calls are TRBV4-3 and TRBJ1-1; D is unresolved. V shed 4 bases and J shed 0 bases, with 6 bases lying between them. This CDR3 comprises 13 residues. Germline V gene sequence: CDR1 LGHNA, CDR2 YSLEER. CDR3 amino acids: CASSRILNTEAFF. Here the CDR3 DNA reads TGCGCCAGCAGCCGAATTTTGAACACTGAAGCTTTCTTT.

This clone showed up just once. This chain uses TRBV19 with TRBJ2-7; weak D call: TRBD1 (6 bases). CDR1 is LNHDA and CDR2 is SQIVND in the germline V gene (reference sequence). There are 13 residues in the CDR3. V was trimmed by 3 bases and J by 5 bases, leaving 11 bases between them. The CDR3 region has the DNA TGTGCCAGTAGTATGTCCAGGGGCCACGAGCAGTACTTC. Protein: CASSMSRGHEQYF.

The V call is TRBV13, the J call TRBJ1-2, with D perhaps TRBD1 (5 bases). Germline lookup yields CDR1 PRHDT and CDR2 FYEKMQ (reference sequence). The CDR3 is 14 residues long. V dropped 5 bases and J dropped 4 bases, with 14 bases sitting between them. CDR3: CASSGPGLLYGYTF. CDR3 DNA: TGTGCCAGCAGCGGCCCGGGACTGCTCTATGGCTACACCTTC.

The chain joins TRBV7-6 to TRBJ2-2; 7 bases are shared with TRBD1. This CDR3 has 16 amino acids. Germline CDR1 reads SGHVS; CDR2 reads FNYEAQ. V shed 5 bases and J 0 bases; nucleotides not matched to a gene: 6. The CDR3 coding sequence is TGTGCCAGCAGCCCAGACAGGGCCCCGAACACCGGGGAGCTGTTTTTT. It is translated as CASSPDRAPNTGELFF.

The CDR3 here is CASSTDGGSNEQFF. CDR3 nucleotides: TGCGCCAGCAGCACGGACGGCGGAAGTAATGAGCAGTTCTTC. The V call is TRBV4-3, the J call TRBJ2-1; D remains ambiguous. CDR1 and CDR2 from the germline V gene are LGHNA and YSLEER. This CDR3 is 14 amino acids long. V was cut by 5 bases and J by 7 bases, with 15 bases left in between.

This chain connects TRBV13 to TRBJ1-3; D is perhaps TRBD1 (5 bases). The CDR3 consists of 18 residues. V was pared by 0 bases and J by 5 bases, with 20 bases between. Germline CDR1 PRHDT, CDR2 FYEKMQ (reference sequence). Here the CDR3 DNA reads TGTGCCAGCAGCTTAGGCCTCGCCAAGGGTGGGACTAGAAACACCATATATTTT. Protein: CASSLGLAKGGTRNTIYF. Variable domain in full (rest from reference TRBV13 and TRBJ1-3): AAGVIQSPRHLIKEKRETATLKCYPIPRHDTVYWYQQGPGQDPQFLISFYEKMQSDKGSIPDRFSAQQFSDYHSELNMSSLELGDSALYFCASSLGLAKGGTRNTIYFGEGSWLTVV.

The chain carries TRBV5-4 and TRBJ1-2; 8 bases are a match to TRBD1. In germline, CDR1 is SGHNT, CDR2 YYREEE (reference sequence). CDR3 length: 13 residues. V lost 0 bases and J lost 8; bases outside the gene matches: 3. The CDR3, as DNA: TGTGCCAGCAGCTTGGTGGGACAGGACGGCTACACCTTC. It translates to CASSLVGQDGYTF.

A few counts support this clone. V and J are TRBV5-4 and TRBJ1-1, with a tentative D call TRBD1 (5 bases). CDR1 and CDR2 from the germline V gene are SGHNT and YYREEE (reference sequence). Trimming took 3 bases from V and 7 from J, leaving 13 bases between them. The CDR3 length is 13 residues. The CDR3 here is CASSWRGRNEAFF. As DNA, the CDR3 is TGTGCCAGCAGCTGGCGGGGCCGGAATGAAGCTTTCTTT.

This chain links TRBV19 with TRBJ1-6; 7 bases line up with TRBD1. The length of the CDR3 is 15 residues. V lost 7 bases to trimming and J lost 9 bases; unmatched junction nucleotides: 12. Germline CDR1 is LNHDA and CDR2 is SQIVND (reference sequence). The CDR3 nucleotides read TGTGCCAGTAAGCACCGACAGGGAGAGAGTTCACCCCTCCACTTT. Translation gives CASKHRQGESSPLHF.

The chain's CDR3 is CASSLTGNNQPQHF. The CDR3 coding sequence is TGTGCCAGCAGCTTAACAGGGAACAATCAGCCCCAGCATTTT. The chain uses TRBV7-2 and TRBJ1-5; D perhaps matches TRBD1 (6 bases). CDR3 size: 14 residues. Germline V lookup: CDR1 SGHTA, CDR2 FQGNSA. Trimming took off 2 bases at V and 3 bases at J, with 8 bases between the two ends.

The chain combines TRBV11-2 with TRBJ1-2, with unresolved D. Trimming removed 3 bases from V and 4 bases from J, with 15 bases in between. CDR3 length equals 15 residues. From germline, CDR1 is SGHAT and CDR2 FQNNGV. CDR3 loop: CASSFLGSVGYGYTF. The CDR3 nucleotides read TGTGCCAGCAGCTTCCTAGGATCTGTCGGCTATGGCTACACCTTC.

The chain recombines TRBV4-2 with TRBJ2-7; the D gene is possibly TRBD1 (5 bases). The CDR3 covers 15 residues. V was cut by 1 base and J by 6 bases, with 16 bases left in between. Per germline, CDR1 LGHNA and CDR2 YNFKEQ. CDR3 bases: TGTGCCAGCAGCCAAGGACAGAGTGAGCGCGGCGAGCAGTACTTC. It encodes CASSQGQSERGEQYF.

This rearrangement joins TRBV5-1 to TRBJ2-2, with D unclear. V lost 0 bases and J 5 bases, leaving 5 bases between the germline ends. This CDR3 is 13 amino acids long. Germline values: CDR1 SGHRS, CDR2 YFSETQ. The CDR3 reads CASSLVGTGELFF. In DNA form, the CDR3 reads TGCGCCAGCAGCTTGGTGGGAACCGGGGAGCTGTTTTTT.

The chain has TRBV9 and TRBJ2-7; 7 bases line up with TRBD1. The germline V gene encodes CDR1 SGDLS and CDR2 YYNGEE. This CDR3 comprises 15 residues. The V segment lost 0 bases and the J segment 3 bases; nucleotides outside the gene matches: 6. Here the CDR3 DNA reads TGTGCCAGCAGCGTAGCTTCGCAGGGGGACTACGAGCAGTACTTC. It yields the protein CASSVASQGDYEQYF.

This chain uses TRBV28 with TRBJ2-6; D remains unclear. CDR3 size: 15 residues. The V and J ends lost 6 bases and 0 bases respectively, with 9 bases between them. Germline values: CDR1 MDHEN, CDR2 SYDVKM. Here the CDR3 DNA reads TGTGCCAGCAGAGTCGGATCCTCTGGGGCCAACGTCCTGACTTTC. This codes for CASRVGSSGANVLTF.

CDR3 nucleotide sequence: TGTGCCAGCAGCTTGTTGGGGAGGACTGCAACTAATGAAAAACTGTTTTTT. It specifies CASSLLGRTATNEKLFF. This chain connects TRBV5-5 to TRBJ1-4; D is undetermined. Germline assignment: CDR1 SGHKS and CDR2 YYEKEE (reference sequence). This CDR3 region has 17 residues. V lost 1 base and J 0 bases, leaving 13 bases between the germline ends. The full variable domain, its missing parts supplied by reference TRBV5-5 and TRBJ1-4, is DAGVTQSPTHLIKTRGQQVTLRCSPISGHKSVSWYQQVLGQGPQFIFQYYEKEERGRGNFPDRFSARQFPNYSSELNVNALLLGDSALYLCASSLLGRTATNEKLFFGSGTQLSVL.

J is TRBJ1-1 and V is TRBV19; D is unclear. V was pared by 3 bases and J by 0 bases, with 8 bases between. Germline CDR1 reads LNHDA; CDR2 reads SQIVND (reference sequence). The CDR3 has 14 residues. CDR3: CASSIGSMNTEAFF. In DNA form, the CDR3 reads TGTGCCAGTAGTATTGGCAGTATGAACACTGAAGCTTTCTTT.

This chain links TRBV30 with TRBJ1-4, with a possible D match to TRBD1 (5 bases). Germline assignment: CDR1 GTSNPN and CDR2 SVGIG (reference sequence). This CDR3 is built from 15 residues. V was pared by 5 bases and J by 3 bases, with 16 bases between. CDR3 sequence (DNA): TGTGCCTGGCAGGGAGGTGGTTATTCTAATGAAAAACTGTTTTTT. Encoded protein: CAWQGGGYSNEKLFF. Looking up the rest from reference TRBV30 and TRBJ1-4 gives the full variable domain: SQTIHQWPATLVQPVGSPLSLECTVEGTSNPNLYWYRQAAGRGLQLLFYSVGIGQISSEVPQNLSASRPQDRQFILSSKKLLLSDSGFYLCAWQGGGYSNEKLFFGSGTQLSVL.

The rearrangement joins TRBV28 to TRBJ1-2, with D hard to call. From germline, CDR1 is MDHEN and CDR2 SYDVKM. The CDR3 loop spans 12 amino acids. With 7 bases removed from V and 8 bases from J, the gap between germline ends came to 14 bases. The CDR3 bases are TGTGCCAGCACCCCCGGGTTGGGGGGCTACACCTTC. It specifies CASTPGLGGYTF.